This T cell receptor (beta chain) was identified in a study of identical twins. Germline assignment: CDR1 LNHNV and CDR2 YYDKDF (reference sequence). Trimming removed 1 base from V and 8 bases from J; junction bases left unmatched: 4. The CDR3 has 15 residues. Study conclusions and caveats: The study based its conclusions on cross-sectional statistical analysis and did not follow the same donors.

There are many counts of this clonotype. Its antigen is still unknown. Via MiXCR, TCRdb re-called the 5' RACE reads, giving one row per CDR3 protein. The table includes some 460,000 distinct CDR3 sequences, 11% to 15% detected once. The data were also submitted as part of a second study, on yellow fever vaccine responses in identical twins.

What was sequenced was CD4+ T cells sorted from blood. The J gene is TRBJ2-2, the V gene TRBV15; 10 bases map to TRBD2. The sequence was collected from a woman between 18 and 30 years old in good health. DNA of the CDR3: TGTGCCACCAGCAGAGTGCTAGCGGGAGAAGGGGAGCTGTTTTTT. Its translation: CATSRVLAGEGELFF.